The 3 T cell receptor beta chains below all came from one sample that was sequenced in a study of beta chain features in type 1 diabetes. Reverse transcribing all isolated RNA meant expressed TCRB transcripts were sequenced. Libraries were prepared by immunoSEQ multiplex PCR; TCRdb keeps only in-frame clonotypes and omits some of them. The profile covers some 200,000 clones, with approximately 11% appearing a single time and roughly 1.3% taken by the ten largest. Sequencing was done on a sample of central memory CD4+ T cells from blood. These receptors were obtained from a man younger than 35 in good health.

In this sample, this clone turned up many times. The V call is TRBV5-6, the J call TRBJ2-7, with 7 bases aligning to TRBD2. Germline assignment: CDR1 SGHDT and CDR2 YYEEEE. The J segment lost 5 bases and the V segment lost 0 bases, leaving 5 bases of the junction unmatched. The CDR3 length is 14 residues. The CDR3 sequence is CASSLARERNEQYF. The CDR3 DNA reads TGTGCCAGCAGCTTGGCGCGGGAGCGGAACGAGCAGTACTTC.

This clone has just a few counts. The J gene is TRBJ2-1, the V gene TRBV5-4; TRBD1 matches at 9 bases. Germline V gives CDR1 SGHNT, CDR2 YYREEE (reference sequence). The CDR3 is 13 amino acids. The J segment lost 3 bases and the V segment lost 9 bases, leaving 4 bases of the junction unmatched. The CDR3 is CATTGGRYNEQFF. CDR3 in DNA: TGTGCCACCACAGGGGGCCGCTACAATGAGCAGTTCTTC.

This clone was observed a handful of times. CDR3 in amino acids: CASSRGTSENEQYF. CDR3 coding DNA: TGTGCCAGCAGCCGAGGGACTAGCGAAAACGAGCAGTACTTC. This sequence joins TRBV4-2 and TRBJ2-7; 10 nucleotides line up with TRBD2. Germline trimming cut 4 bases from V and 5 bases from J; bases unmatched to any gene: 5. Germline-derived CDR1 and CDR2 are LGHNA and YNFKEQ. The CDR3 is 14 amino acids.